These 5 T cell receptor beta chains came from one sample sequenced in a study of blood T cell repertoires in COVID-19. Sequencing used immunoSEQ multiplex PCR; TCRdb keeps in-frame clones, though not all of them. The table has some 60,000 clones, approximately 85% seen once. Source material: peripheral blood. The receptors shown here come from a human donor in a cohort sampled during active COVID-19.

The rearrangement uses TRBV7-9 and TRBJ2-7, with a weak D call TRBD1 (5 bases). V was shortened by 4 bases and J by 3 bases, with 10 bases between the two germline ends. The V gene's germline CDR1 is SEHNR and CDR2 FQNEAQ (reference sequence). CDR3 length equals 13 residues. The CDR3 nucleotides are TGTGCCAGCAGCTCAAGACAGAACTACGAGCAGTACTTC. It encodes CASSSRQNYEQYF.

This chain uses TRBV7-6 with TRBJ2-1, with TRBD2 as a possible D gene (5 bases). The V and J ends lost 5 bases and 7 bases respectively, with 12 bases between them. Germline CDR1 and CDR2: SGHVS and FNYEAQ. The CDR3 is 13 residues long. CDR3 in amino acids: CASSLGAANEQFF. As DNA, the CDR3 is TGTGCCAGCAGCCTAGGAGCGGCTAATGAGCAGTTCTTC.

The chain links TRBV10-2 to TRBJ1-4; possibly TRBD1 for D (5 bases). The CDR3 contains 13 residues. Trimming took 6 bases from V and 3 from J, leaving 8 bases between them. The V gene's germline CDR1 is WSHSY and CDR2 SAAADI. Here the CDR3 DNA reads TGCGCCAGCAGCGCGGGGCCTAATGAAAAACTGTTTTTT. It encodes CASSAGPNEKLFF.

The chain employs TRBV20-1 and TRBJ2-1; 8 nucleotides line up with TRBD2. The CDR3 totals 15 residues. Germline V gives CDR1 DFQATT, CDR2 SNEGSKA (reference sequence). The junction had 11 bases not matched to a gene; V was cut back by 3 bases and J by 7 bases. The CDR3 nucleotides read TGCAGTGCTAGTTACGGGGGGGCCGTGACAAATGAGCAGTTCTTC. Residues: CSASYGGAVTNEQFF.

In nucleotides, the CDR3 is TGTGCCAGCAGCGACCCCGACAGCACTGCCGAGCAGTACTTC. It specifies CASSDPDSTAEQYF. The chain has TRBV2 and TRBJ2-7; D is possibly TRBD1 (5 bases). Germline V gives CDR1 SNHLY, CDR2 FYNNEI. This CDR3 spans 14 amino acids. Trimming took off 6 bases at V and 6 bases at J, with 18 bases between the two ends. The full variable domain, completed using reference TRBV2 and TRBJ2-7, is EPEVTQTPSHQVTQMGQEVILRCVPISNHLYFYWYRQILGQKVEFLVSFYNNEISEKSEIFDDQFSVERPDGSNFTLKIRSTKLEDSAMYFCASSDPDSTAEQYFGPGTRLTVT.